The sequence of this T cell receptor (beta chain) was determined in a study of T cell responses to AZD1222 COVID-19 vaccine. Study overall: Both about-4-week and about-12-week second-dose recipients were combined. General study points: The repertoires were collected only after the peak T cell response.

Assay used: immunoSEQ multiplex PCR; TCRdb lists only in-frame clones, some missing. The data contain more than 95,000 clones, 87% of them singletons. On this clone: Its antigen is unknown.

V dropped 0 bases and J dropped 9 bases, with 9 bases sitting between them. This CDR3 has 14 amino acids. Germline assignment: CDR1 KGHSH and CDR2 LQKENI. The clonotype was recovered from an adult in good health. The source was peripheral blood, collected on day 0 of AZD1222 vaccination. The chain has TRBV18 and TRBJ1-6, with a possible D match to TRBD1 (6 bases). CDR3 nucleotide sequence: TGTGCCAGCTCACCACCTAACAGGGCTTCACCCCTCCACTTT. Amino acid sequence: CASSPPNRASPLHF.